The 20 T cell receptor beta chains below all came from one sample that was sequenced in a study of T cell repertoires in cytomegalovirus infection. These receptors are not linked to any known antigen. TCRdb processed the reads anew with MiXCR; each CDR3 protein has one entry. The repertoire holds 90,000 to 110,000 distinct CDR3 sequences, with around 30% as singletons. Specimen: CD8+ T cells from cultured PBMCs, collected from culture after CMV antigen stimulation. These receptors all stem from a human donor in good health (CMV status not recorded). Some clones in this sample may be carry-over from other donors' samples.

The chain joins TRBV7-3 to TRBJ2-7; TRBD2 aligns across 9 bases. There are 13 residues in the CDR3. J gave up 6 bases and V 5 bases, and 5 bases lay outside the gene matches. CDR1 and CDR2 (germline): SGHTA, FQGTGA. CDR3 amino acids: CASSISGGREQYF. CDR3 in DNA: TGTGCCAGCAGCATTAGCGGGGGACGCGAGCAGTACTTC.

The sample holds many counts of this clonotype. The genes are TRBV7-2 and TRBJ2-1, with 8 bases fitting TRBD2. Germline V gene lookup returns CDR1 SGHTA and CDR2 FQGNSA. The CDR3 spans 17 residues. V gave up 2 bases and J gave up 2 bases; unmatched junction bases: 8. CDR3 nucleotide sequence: TGTGCCAGCAGCTTAACGGCGGGGGGCTCCCCCTACAATGAGCAGTTCTTC. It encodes CASSLTAGGSPYNEQFF.

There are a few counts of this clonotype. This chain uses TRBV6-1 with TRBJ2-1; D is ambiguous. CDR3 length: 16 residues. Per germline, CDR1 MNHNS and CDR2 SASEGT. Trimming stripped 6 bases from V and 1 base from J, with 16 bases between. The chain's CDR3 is CASRVLSLNSYNEQFF. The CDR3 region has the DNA TGTGCCAGCAGGGTACTGAGCTTAAATTCCTACAATGAGCAGTTCTTC.

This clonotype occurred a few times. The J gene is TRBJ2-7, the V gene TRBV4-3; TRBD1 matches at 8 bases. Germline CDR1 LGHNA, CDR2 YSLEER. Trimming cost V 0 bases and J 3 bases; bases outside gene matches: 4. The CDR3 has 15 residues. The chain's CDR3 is CASSQEGQGYYEQYF. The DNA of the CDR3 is TGCGCCAGCAGCCAAGAAGGACAGGGTTACTACGAGCAGTACTTC.

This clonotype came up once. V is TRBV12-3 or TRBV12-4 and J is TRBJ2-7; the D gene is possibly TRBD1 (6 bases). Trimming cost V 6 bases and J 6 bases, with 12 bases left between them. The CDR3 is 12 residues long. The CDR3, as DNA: TGTGCCAGCAGGACCGGGACAATCGAGCAGTACTTC. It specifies CASRTGTIEQYF.

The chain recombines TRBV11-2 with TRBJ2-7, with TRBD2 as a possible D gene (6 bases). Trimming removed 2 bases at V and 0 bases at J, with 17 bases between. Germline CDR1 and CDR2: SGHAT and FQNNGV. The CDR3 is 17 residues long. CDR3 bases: TGTGCCAGCAGCTTAAACGCGGGACTTCTGAGCTCCTACGAGCAGTACTTC. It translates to CASSLNAGLLSSYEQYF.

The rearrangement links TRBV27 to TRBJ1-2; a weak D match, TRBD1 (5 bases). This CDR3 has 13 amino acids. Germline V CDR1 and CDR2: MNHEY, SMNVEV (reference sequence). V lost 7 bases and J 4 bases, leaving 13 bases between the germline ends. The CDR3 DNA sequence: TGTGCCAGCATGGGAGGGGCGAGCTATGGCTACACCTTC. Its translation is CASMGGASYGYTF.

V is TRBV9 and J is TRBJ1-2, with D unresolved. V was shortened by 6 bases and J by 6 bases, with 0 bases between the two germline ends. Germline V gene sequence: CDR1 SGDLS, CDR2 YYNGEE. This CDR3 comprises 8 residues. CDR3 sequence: CASNGYTF. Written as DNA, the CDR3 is TGTGCCAGCAATGGCTACACCTTC.

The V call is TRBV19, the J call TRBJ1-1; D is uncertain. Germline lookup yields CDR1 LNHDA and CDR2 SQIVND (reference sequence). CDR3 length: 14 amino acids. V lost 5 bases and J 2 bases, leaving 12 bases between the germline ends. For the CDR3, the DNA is TGTGCCAGTAGTCCAGAGCGGTATAACACTGAAGCTTTCTTT. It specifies CASSPERYNTEAFF.

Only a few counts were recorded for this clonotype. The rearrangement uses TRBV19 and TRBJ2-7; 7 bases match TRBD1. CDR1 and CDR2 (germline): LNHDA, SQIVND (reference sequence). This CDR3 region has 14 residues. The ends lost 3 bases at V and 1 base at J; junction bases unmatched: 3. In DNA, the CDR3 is TGTGCCAGTAGTATCGGGGACAGATCCTACGAGCAGTACTTC. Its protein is CASSIGDRSYEQYF. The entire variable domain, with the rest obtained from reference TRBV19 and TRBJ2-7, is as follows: DGGITQSPKYLFRKEGQNVTLSCEQNLNHDAMYWYRQDPGQGLRLIYYSQIVNDFQKGDIAEGYSVSREKKESFPLTVTSAQKNPTAFYLCASSIGDRSYEQYFGPGTRLTVT.

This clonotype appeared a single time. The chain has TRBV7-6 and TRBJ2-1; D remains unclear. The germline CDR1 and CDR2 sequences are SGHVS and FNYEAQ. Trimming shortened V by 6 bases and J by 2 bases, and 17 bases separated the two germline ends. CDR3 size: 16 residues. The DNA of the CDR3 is TGTGCCAGCAGTCTCGCCGCGCGGATGACCTACAATGAGCAGTTCTTC. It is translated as CASSLAARMTYNEQFF.

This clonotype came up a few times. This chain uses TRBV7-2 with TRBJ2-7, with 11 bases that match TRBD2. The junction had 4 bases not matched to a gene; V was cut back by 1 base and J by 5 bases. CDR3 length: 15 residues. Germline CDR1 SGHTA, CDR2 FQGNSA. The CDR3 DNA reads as TGTGCCAGCAGCTTAGTACTAGCGGGGGCTCACGAGCAGTACTTC. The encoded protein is CASSLVLAGAHEQYF. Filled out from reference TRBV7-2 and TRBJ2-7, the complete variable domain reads GAGVSQSPSNKVTEKGKDVELRCDPISGHTALYWYRQSLGQGLEFLIYFQGNSAPDKSGLPSDRFSAERTGGSVSTLTIQRTQQEDSAVYLCASSLVLAGAHEQYFGPGTRLTVT.

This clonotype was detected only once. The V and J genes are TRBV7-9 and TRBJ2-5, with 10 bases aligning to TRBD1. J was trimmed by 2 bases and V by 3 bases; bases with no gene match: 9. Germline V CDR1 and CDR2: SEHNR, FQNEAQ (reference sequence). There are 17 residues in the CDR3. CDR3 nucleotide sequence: TGTGCCAGCAGCTTGCACACACCGGGACAGGGGCAAGAGACCCAGTACTTC. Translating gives CASSLHTPGQGQETQYF.

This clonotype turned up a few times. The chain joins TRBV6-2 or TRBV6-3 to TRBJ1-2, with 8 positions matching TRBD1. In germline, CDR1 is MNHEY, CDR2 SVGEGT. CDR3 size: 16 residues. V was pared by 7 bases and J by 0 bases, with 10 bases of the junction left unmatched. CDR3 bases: TGTGCCAGCACTACCCGGGACAGGCTTTCTAACTATGGCTACACCTTC. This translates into CASTTRDRLSNYGYTF.

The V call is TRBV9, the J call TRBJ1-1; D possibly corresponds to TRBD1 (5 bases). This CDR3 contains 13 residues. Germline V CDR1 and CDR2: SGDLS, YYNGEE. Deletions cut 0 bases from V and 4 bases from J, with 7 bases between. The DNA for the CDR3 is TGTGCCAGCAGCGTAGGGGGGTCCACTGAAGCTTTCTTT. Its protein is CASSVGGSTEAFF.

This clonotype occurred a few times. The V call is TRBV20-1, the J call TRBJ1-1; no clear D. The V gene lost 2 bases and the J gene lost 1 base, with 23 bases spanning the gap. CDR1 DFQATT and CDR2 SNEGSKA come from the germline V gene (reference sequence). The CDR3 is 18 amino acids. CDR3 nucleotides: TGCAGTGCTAGACCCGCCGGCGACGTCTGGGCCCAGAACACTGAAGCTTTCTTT. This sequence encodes CSARPAGDVWAQNTEAFF.

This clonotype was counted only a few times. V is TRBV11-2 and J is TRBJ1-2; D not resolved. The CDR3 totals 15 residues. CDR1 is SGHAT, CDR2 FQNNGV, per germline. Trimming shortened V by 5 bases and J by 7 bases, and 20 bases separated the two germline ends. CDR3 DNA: TGTGCCAGCAGCAGTCCAGCGGCGATAACGGGTGGCTACACCTTC. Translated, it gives CASSSPAAITGGYTF.

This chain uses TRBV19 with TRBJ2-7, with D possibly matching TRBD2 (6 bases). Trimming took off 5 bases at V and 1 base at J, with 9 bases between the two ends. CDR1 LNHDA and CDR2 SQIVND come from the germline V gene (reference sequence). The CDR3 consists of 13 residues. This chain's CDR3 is CASSAGYSYEQYF. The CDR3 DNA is TGTGCCAGTAGTGCGGGGTATTCCTACGAGCAGTACTTC. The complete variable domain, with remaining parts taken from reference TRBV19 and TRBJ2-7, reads DGGITQSPKYLFRKEGQNVTLSCEQNLNHDAMYWYRQDPGQGLRLIYYSQIVNDFQKGDIAEGYSVSREKKESFPLTVTSAQKNPTAFYLCASSAGYSYEQYFGPGTRLTVT.

The CDR3 loop reads CASRAPGRAYYNEQFF. The CDR3 coding sequence is TGTGCCAGCAGGGCACCCGGGAGAGCGTACTACAATGAGCAGTTCTTC. The chain carries TRBV2 and TRBJ2-1; possibly TRBD2 for D (6 bases). The V end was cut by 6 bases, the J end by 3 bases, with 18 bases between. This CDR3 spans 16 amino acids. From germline, CDR1 is SNHLY and CDR2 FYNNEI.

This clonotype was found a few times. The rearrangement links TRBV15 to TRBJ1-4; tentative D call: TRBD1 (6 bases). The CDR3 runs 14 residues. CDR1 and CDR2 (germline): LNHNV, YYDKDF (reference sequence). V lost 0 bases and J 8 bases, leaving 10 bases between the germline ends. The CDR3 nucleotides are TGTGCCACCAGCAGAGATCGGGGGGGCGAAAAACTGTTTTTT. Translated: CATSRDRGGEKLFF. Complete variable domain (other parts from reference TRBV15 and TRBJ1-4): DAMVIQNPRYQVTQFGKPVTLSCSQTLNHNVMYWYQQKSSQAPKLLFHYYDKDFNNEADTPDNFQSRRPNTSFCFLDIRSPGLGDTAMYLCATSRDRGGEKLFFGSGTQLSVL.